The text below deals with one T cell receptor (beta chain). Its specificity is not known. These data originate in a study of somatic mutations in cytotoxic T cells in rheumatoid arthritis. Notes on the study in general: Greater age accompanied higher CD8+ clonality in rheumatoid arthritis patients, a pattern that was absent in healthy controls.

Among the healthy controls, all of them blood donors, the median age was approximately 61 years (range roughly 20-70) and 45% to 55% were female. The investigators isolated CD4+ and CD8+ cells by positive magnetic bead selection and checked their purity by flow cytometry. Repertoires were generated with immunoSEQ multiplex PCR, while TCRdb's copy carries only in-frame clones and drops some. The sample consists of tens of thousands of clones, roughly four fifths of them appearing once. CDR3 length: 13 residues. Trimming removed 2 bases from V and 4 bases from J, with 4 bases in between. CDR1 is SGHDT and CDR2 is YYEEEE in the germline V gene.

The chain joins TRBV5-6 to TRBJ2-6; D is ambiguous. This sequence originates from a man in his forties in good health. Source material: CD8+ T cells sorted from blood. The CDR3 loop is CASSLEGANVLTF. In DNA form, the CDR3 reads TGTGCCAGCAGCTTAGAAGGGGCCAACGTCCTGACTTTC.